This is a list of T cell receptor beta chains from one sample in a study of blood T cell repertoires in COVID-19. This table comes from immunoSEQ multiplex PCR, and its TCRdb copy is limited to in-frame clones, with some not included. Among about 210,000 clones listed, 75% to 90% were seen once. The source material was peripheral blood. Source of these receptors: a woman between 40 and 50 years old with acute or convalescent COVID-19. The CDR3 runs from the conserved cysteine through the conserved F or W. D genes are given only for firm matches. Clone sizes are given selectively: once, few, many, or a class where the clone is expanded.

size	D	V	CDR3
.	TRBD1	TRBV11-2	CASSQDRAYGYTF
.	TRBD2	TRBV6-1	CASSAPGLAGAGELFF
.	TRBD1	TRBV10-3	CAISERQGYTDTQYF
.	.	TRBV9	CASSVGPGEQPQHF
.	.	TRBV5-1	CASSLLVDTEAFF
once	.	TRBV18	CASSPTPTSEKLFF
once	.	TRBV5-6	CASSFGGAVLTTDTQYF
.	.	TRBV24-1	CATSDLDKTGELFF
.	.	TRBV30	CAWSLPGQNEAFF
.	.	TRBV9	CASSLQDRPIGGYTF
few	.	TRBV10-2	CASSLNRDSNQPQHF
.	.	TRBV19	CASIRDSSSYNEQFF
.	TRBD1	TRBV10-3	CATAGQVAGETQYF
.	TRBD1	TRBV2	CASRGQGTDTQYF
.	TRBD2	TRBV15	CATSVRLAGPEETQYF
.	.	TRBV3-1/TRBV3-2	CASSPVEGSPYGYTF
.	TRBD1	TRBV2	CASSRGQGGTGELFF
.	.	TRBV27	CASSMTGTTYNSPLHF
.	.	TRBV6-6	CASKRDIEAFF
.	TRBD1	TRBV7-9	CASSFQGDLTTEAFF
.	TRBD1	TRBV19	CASSIGQGYGYTF
.	TRBD1	TRBV6-4	CASTGVQDRDRFYGYTF
.	TRBD1	TRBV2	CALQGGYGYTF
.	.	TRBV6-6	CASTLAGTEAFF
.	TRBD1	TRBV9	CASTRTGGSGNTIYF
.	TRBD1	TRBV9	CASSEGTGHGYTF
.	.	TRBV20-1	CSAAKGYTF
.	.	TRBV20-1	CSAGGKFAFF
.	TRBD1	TRBV5-5	CASRRDRGKETQYF
.	.	TRBV7-3	CASSLKGPVRWARGYTEAFF
.	TRBD2	TRBV3-1/TRBV3-2	CASSRGLAGTGELFF
.	.	TRBV5-6	CASSFTLGLYQETQYF
.	.	TRBV12-3/TRBV12-4	CASSPGYTEAFF
.	TRBD1	TRBV7-8	CATTGDNYGYTF
.	.	TRBV11-3	CASSLWANEQFF
.	.	TRBV6-1	CASSEGQGRLQTQYF
.	TRBD2	TRBV24-1	CATSLAGGSTDTQYF
once	TRBD1	TRBV6-5	CASSSYPGQGSEAFF
.	TRBD1	TRBV9	CASSVDGTATHTEAFF
.	.	TRBV25-1	CASSDQDTNTGELFF
.	.	TRBV4-1	CASSPSRGMNTEAFF
.	.	TRBV12-5	CASGLVEGFRELFF
.	.	TRBV11-2	CASSLTPANTIYF
.	TRBD1	TRBV27	CASRGAGQGTGELFF
.	TRBD1	TRBV6-5	CASSSTGGGYNEQFF
.	.	TRBV6-5	CASSRRGGTEAFF
.	.	TRBV5-6	CASSLALARADTQYF
.	.	TRBV10-1	CASSPPQTTETNQPQHF
.	.	TRBV11-2	CASRSNSNQPQHF
.	TRBD2	TRBV19	CATKRGGSYNEQFF
once	TRBD1	TRBV19	CASSASGTGARGYTF
.	.	TRBV12-5	CASGLVEAQHHGELFF
.	.	TRBV11-2	CASSLGQYTGELFF
.	.	TRBV4-2	CASSQGDTQQFF
.	.	TRBV21-1	CASSKEPRGWTNEKLFF
.	TRBD2	TRBV18	CASSPRRLAGGGEAKNIQYF